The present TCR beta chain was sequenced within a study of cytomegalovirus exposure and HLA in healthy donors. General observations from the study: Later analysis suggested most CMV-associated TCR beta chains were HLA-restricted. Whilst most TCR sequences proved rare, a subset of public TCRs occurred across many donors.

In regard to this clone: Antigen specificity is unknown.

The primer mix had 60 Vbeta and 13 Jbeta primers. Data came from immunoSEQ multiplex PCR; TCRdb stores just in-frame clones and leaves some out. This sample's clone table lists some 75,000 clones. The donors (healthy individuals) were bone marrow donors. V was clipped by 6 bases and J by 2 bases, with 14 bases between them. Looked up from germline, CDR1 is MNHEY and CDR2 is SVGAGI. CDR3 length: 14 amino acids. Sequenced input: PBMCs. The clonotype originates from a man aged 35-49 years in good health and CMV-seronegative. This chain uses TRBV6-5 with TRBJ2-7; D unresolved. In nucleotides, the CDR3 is TGTGCCAGCAGAGAAGACAATCCCCCCTACGAGCAGTACTTC. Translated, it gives CASREDNPPYEQYF.